This T cell receptor beta chain comes out of a study of cytomegalovirus exposure and HLA in healthy donors. Study summary: Both the roughly 120 validation repertoires and the approximately 700 first-cohort repertoires used the same platform, as reported by a later analysis. Study-wide results and caveats: A subsequent analysis found that TCR clusters from the first cohort also tended to co-occur in the roughly 120 validation repertoires, with 90% to 95% of cluster scores above 0. Three CMV-associated chains proved CMV antigen-specific in vitro. Among TCR sequences, most were rare, though some public TCRs appeared in many donors.

With regard to this clone: What it binds is unknown.

Germline loops: CDR1 SQVTM, CDR2 ANQGSEA. The CDR3 runs to 13 residues. The V gene lost 8 bases and the J gene lost 2 bases, with 15 bases spanning the gap. Clones were read by immunoSEQ multiplex PCR, and TCRdb kept only the in-frame ones, dropping some. The top ten hold approximately 3% of the sample, which has fewer than 200,000 clones, about 80% seen once. The clonotype originates from a woman aged 18 to 35 in good health and CMV-seropositive. The rearrangement joins TRBV29-1 to TRBJ2-5; possible D gene TRBD2, 5 bases. Sequencing used PBMCs. CDR3 sequence reads: CSTDAGRQETQYF. The DNA for the CDR3 is TGCAGCACCGACGCGGGCAGACAAGAGACCCAGTACTTC.